These 7 T cell receptor beta chains were sequenced from one sample in a study of post-analysis software for immune sequencing data. The antigens of these receptors remain unknown. General study results and limits: Five TRBV segments appeared more often in patients than in controls, and TRBV5-6, TRBV5-1 and TRBV20-1 were among these.

Sequencing libraries made from TCR beta cDNA carried unique molecular identifiers. One entry per CDR3 protein, called by TCRdb with MiXCR from the PCR reads. The sample lists about 430,000 distinct CDR3 sequences, more than 30% occurring once. Sequenced sample: blood. The receptor set was obtained from a girl between 2 and 10 years old with multiple sclerosis.

V usage is TRBV28 and J usage is TRBJ2-5; 10 bases map to TRBD2. Germline V gene sequence: CDR1 MDHEN, CDR2 SYDVKM. V lost 3 bases and J lost 2; bases outside the gene matches: 3. The CDR3 is 15 residues long. This CDR3 is CASSFASGSQETQYF. The CDR3, as DNA: TGTGCCAGCAGTTTTGCTAGCGGGAGTCAAGAGACCCAGTACTTC.

This clonotype was detected once. V usage is TRBV20-1 and J usage is TRBJ1-5; 10 nucleotides align to TRBD1. The CDR3 has 13 residues. CDR1 DFQATT and CDR2 SNEGSKA come from the germline V gene (reference sequence). V was pared by 6 bases and J by 3 bases, with 2 bases of the junction left unmatched. CDR3 amino acids: CSARQGANQPQHF. The CDR3 DNA is TGCAGTGCCAGACAGGGGGCCAATCAGCCCCAGCATTTT.

V is TRBV5-1 and J is TRBJ2-6, with 11 bases aligning to TRBD1. V dropped 4 bases and J dropped 0; count of bases not matched to a gene: 9. This CDR3 region has 19 residues. The germline gives CDR1 SGHRS, CDR2 YFSETQ. The CDR3 sequence: CASSLRTGGHSSGANVLTF. CDR3 in DNA: TGCGCCAGCAGCCTCCGGACAGGGGGCCACTCCTCTGGGGCCAACGTCCTGACTTTC.

This chain links TRBV11-2 with TRBJ2-3, with a tentative D call TRBD2 (6 bases). The V gene's germline CDR1 is SGHAT and CDR2 FQNNGV. This CDR3 is built from 14 residues. V lost 7 bases to trimming and J lost 4 bases, with 15 bases between them. CDR3 in amino acids: CASKRGASADTQYF. In nucleotides, the CDR3 is TGTGCCAGCAAGCGCGGGGCCTCCGCAGATACGCAGTATTTT.

The V gene is TRBV28, the J gene TRBJ2-1; the D is unclear. Germline CDR1 is MDHEN and CDR2 is SYDVKM. The germline V and J ends were trimmed by 9 bases and 4 bases, with 10 bases remaining between them. This CDR3 has 12 amino acids. The CDR3: CARFAIYNEQFF. CDR3 in DNA: TGTGCCAGATTCGCGATATACAATGAGCAGTTCTTC.

In its sample, this clonotype was seen a few times. The gene calls are TRBV7-8 and TRBJ1-1; D possibly corresponds to TRBD1 (6 bases). The CDR3 sequence is 12 residues long. In germline, CDR1 is SGHVS, CDR2 FQNEAQ. Trimming removed 5 bases from V and 7 bases from J, with 11 bases in between. The CDR3 coding sequence is TGTGCCAGCAGCCCGTCCAGGGGTGAAGCTTTCTTT. This sequence encodes CASSPSRGEAFF.

V usage is TRBV6-4 and J usage is TRBJ2-7, with TRBD1 matching 7 bases. Germline trimming cut 6 bases from V and 2 bases from J; bases unmatched to any gene: 7. This CDR3 contains 14 residues. Germline lookup yields CDR1 MRHNA and CDR2 SNTAGT. In nucleotides, the CDR3 is TGTGCCAGCAGATTCCGGGACAGAGCCTACGAGCAGTACTTC. Translated, it gives CASRFRDRAYEQYF.